This note documents a single TCR beta chain sequence. In its sample, this clone was seen once. Its target antigen remains unknown. No much larger clone is present one base from it, and per-base qualities are unavailable. Spanning cysteine to phenylalanine, the CDR3 consists of 14 amino acids. Only the CDR3 DNA is retained, 42 bases long and in frame from the first base. CDR1 SGDLS and CDR2 YYNGEE are derived from the germline V gene. Clipping removes 4 bases from V and 4 bases from J, with 3 as the unmatched junction base count. TCRbeta CDR3 regions were amplified from genomic DNA using the immunoSEQ Assay, a bias-controlled multiplex PCR. As for the original processing: The number of nucleated cells in each sample was estimated from the amplification of reference gene primers within the assay. To quantify the absolute abundance of each unique TCRbeta CDR3 rearrangement, sequence reads were collapsed and filtered. For each sample, productive Simpson clonality was calculated as the square root of Simpson's diversity index over productive rearrangements. In its TCRdb copy, this immuneACCESS table keeps in-frame sequences only and misses some clones. Where compared with another copy, unresolved V genes explain less than half of these, and the others have no known cause. That table gives V, J and clone size, and the DNA gave D and trimming. Within this sample are about 140,000 clones, with roughly 78% of them counted one time only. 3% to 4.5% of the sample is held by the ten biggest clonotypes.

The data originate from a study of blood T cell repertoires in COVID-19 (dated by TCRdb to about 2020). Turning to the overall study: Collaborator samples came from the United States, Italy and Spain and covered acute and convalescent phases of COVID-19. The prospective study material was composed of cDNA or gDNA derived from T cells, B-cell-depleted T cells, or PBMCs. The dataset comprised deeply sampled blood TCRbeta repertoires from subjects exposed to, actively infected with, or recovered from COVID-19. The repertoires were released in a freely available public database meant as a resource for research on the immune response to SARS-CoV-2. The samples were drawn from two sources: the first 160 participants of the ongoing ImmuneRACE study, and 950 to 1,500 subjects contributed by 6 global collaborators. A de-identified subject ID, COVID-19 status, age in years and sex were almost always included in the sample metadata. Where available, HLA class I and class II types were obtained from metadata supplied by the sample provider rather than from assay-based typing.

Study-wide findings and limitations: How much clinical and demographic metadata was included differed by source and by participant, and the metadata was provided uncurated.

Whole blood was collected in K2EDTA tubes by collaborating institutions according to the institutions' own protocols. For TCRbeta analysis, collaborator samples were shipped as frozen whole blood, as isolated PBMCs, or as DNA extracted from either sample type. Sequenced: peripheral blood. This receptor was identified in a man aged 55 to 69 with acute or convalescent COVID-19. The rearrangement joined TRBV9 to TRBJ2-1, with TRBD2 identical over 9 junction bases. The bases are TGTGCCAGCAGCAGCGGGAGGAATTACAATGAGCAGTTCTTC. Its protein product is CASSSGRNYNEQFF.